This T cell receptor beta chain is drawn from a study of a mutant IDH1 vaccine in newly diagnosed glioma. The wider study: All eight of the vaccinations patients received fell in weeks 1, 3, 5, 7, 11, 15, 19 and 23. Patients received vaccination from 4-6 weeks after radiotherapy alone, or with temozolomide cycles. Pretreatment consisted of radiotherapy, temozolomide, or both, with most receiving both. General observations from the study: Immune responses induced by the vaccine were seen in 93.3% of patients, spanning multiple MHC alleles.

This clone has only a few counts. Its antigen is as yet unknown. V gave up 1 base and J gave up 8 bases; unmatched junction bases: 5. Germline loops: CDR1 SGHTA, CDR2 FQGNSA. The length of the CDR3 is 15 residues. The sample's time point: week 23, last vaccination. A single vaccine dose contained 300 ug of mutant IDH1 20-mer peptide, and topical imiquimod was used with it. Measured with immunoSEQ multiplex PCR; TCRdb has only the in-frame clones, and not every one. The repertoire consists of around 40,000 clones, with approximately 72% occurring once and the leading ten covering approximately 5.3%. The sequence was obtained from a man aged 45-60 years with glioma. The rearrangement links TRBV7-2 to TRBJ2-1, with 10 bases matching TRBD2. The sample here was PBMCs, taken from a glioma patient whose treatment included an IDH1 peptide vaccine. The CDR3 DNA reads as TGTGCCAGCAGCTTAGTCCCTAGCGGGGGCTATGAGCAGTTCTTC. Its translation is CASSLVPSGGYEQFF.